These 9 T cell receptor beta chains came from one sample sequenced in a study of human T cells and chemical hapten exposure. Specified time point: patch test 3, about 24 weeks after DPC sensitization. Treatment specified: therapeutic diphenylcyclopropenone sensitization with weekly scalp DPC. MiXCR, applied by TCRdb to the RACE reads, yields one record per CDR3 protein. The table has under 130,000 distinct CDR3 sequences, less than 45% seen once. The sequencing here drew on whole blood, taken in connection with sensitization to the hapten diphenylcyclopropenone (DPC). These receptors were collected from a man in his forties with alopecia areata. Some clones in this sample may be carry-over from other donors' samples.

The chain links TRBV5-1 to TRBJ2-6, with TRBD1 matching 7 bases. Trimming cost V 4 bases and J 0 bases; bases outside gene matches: 7. Per the germline V gene, CDR1 is SGHRS and CDR2 is YFSETQ. The CDR3 consists of 17 residues. The CDR3 DNA is TGCGCCAGCAGCCTGGGACAGACGGTCTCTGGGGCCAACGTCCTGACTTTC. Translated, it gives CASSLGQTVSGANVLTF.

CDR3 DNA: TGCGCCAGCAGTGAGGGACTAGCGGGAGGCGGGCAGTTCTTC. It yields the protein CASSEGLAGGGQFF. The V gene is TRBV10-2, the J gene TRBJ2-1; 14 bases map to TRBD2. With 2 bases clipped from V and 12 bases from J, the junction kept 3 bases outside the gene matches. The CDR3 loop spans 14 amino acids. The germline CDR1 and CDR2 sequences are WSHSY and SAAADI.

This chain joins TRBV6-2 or TRBV6-3 and TRBJ2-7; a possible D gene is TRBD2 (5 bases). The V and J ends lost 4 bases and 3 bases respectively, with 13 bases between them. This CDR3 has 14 amino acids. Per germline, CDR1 MNHEY and CDR2 SVGEGT. As DNA, the CDR3 is TGTGCCAGCAGTTCCCTGCCCGAGGGCTACGAGCAGTACGTC. It translates to CASSSLPEGYEQYV.

The chain employs TRBV29-1 and TRBJ2-1; 10 nucleotides match TRBD2. The CDR3 has 18 amino acids. With 4 bases clipped from V and 3 bases from J, the junction kept 15 bases outside the gene matches. Germline assignment: CDR1 SQVTM and CDR2 ANQGSEA. The CDR3 is CSVVHGEREGLFYNEQFF. For the CDR3, the DNA is TGCAGCGTTGTGCATGGGGAGCGGGAGGGCCTTTTCTACAATGAGCAGTTCTTC.

There are a few counts of this clonotype. The V gene is TRBV7-2, the J gene TRBJ2-2; D gene unclear. V dropped 4 bases and J dropped 3 bases, with 3 bases sitting between them. The V gene's germline CDR1 is SGHTA and CDR2 FQGNSA. This CDR3 has 12 amino acids. CDR3 loop: CASSWDTGELFF. CDR3 in DNA: TGTGCCAGCAGCTGGGACACCGGGGAGCTGTTTTTT.

This clonotype was counted between two and nine times. The rearrangement uses TRBV28 and TRBJ1-3; D is perhaps TRBD1 (5 bases). The germline V and J ends were trimmed by 6 bases and 0 bases, with 12 bases remaining between them. The CDR3 is 15 amino acids. Germline CDR1 and CDR2: MDHEN and SYDVKM. Here the CDR3 DNA reads TGTGCCAGCAGAGCGGGGCCTAACTCTGGAAACACCATATATTTT. This translates into CASRAGPNSGNTIYF.

This clonotype was detected a few times. V is TRBV7-2 and J is TRBJ2-3; D gene uncertain. CDR3 length: 12 residues. Germline CDR1 is SGHTA and CDR2 is FQGNSA. V lost 8 bases and J 1 base, leaving 7 bases between the germline ends. CDR3 DNA: TGTGCCAGCCGGCCAGGCACAGATACGCAGTATTTT. This translates into CASRPGTDTQYF.

This clonotype was observed a single time. The chain employs TRBV18 and TRBJ1-1; the D gene is possibly TRBD1 (5 bases). The CDR3 covers 15 residues. Germline V CDR1 and CDR2: KGHSH, LQKENI. V dropped 0 bases and J dropped 6 bases, with 14 bases sitting between them. CDR3 sequence: CASSPPKGVRAEAFF. The CDR3, as DNA: TGTGCCAGCTCACCACCGAAAGGGGTTAGAGCTGAAGCTTTCTTT.

This clonotype came up a few times. J is TRBJ1-1 and V is TRBV6-2 or TRBV6-3, with TRBD1 identical over 8 bases. The ends lost 3 bases at V and 4 bases at J; junction bases unmatched: 7. The germline CDR1 and CDR2 sequences are MNHEY and SVGEGT. The CDR3 has 15 amino acids. The CDR3 reads CASSYGTGRGTEAFF. The DNA of the CDR3 is TGTGCCAGCAGTTATGGGACAGGTCGTGGCACTGAAGCTTTCTTT.